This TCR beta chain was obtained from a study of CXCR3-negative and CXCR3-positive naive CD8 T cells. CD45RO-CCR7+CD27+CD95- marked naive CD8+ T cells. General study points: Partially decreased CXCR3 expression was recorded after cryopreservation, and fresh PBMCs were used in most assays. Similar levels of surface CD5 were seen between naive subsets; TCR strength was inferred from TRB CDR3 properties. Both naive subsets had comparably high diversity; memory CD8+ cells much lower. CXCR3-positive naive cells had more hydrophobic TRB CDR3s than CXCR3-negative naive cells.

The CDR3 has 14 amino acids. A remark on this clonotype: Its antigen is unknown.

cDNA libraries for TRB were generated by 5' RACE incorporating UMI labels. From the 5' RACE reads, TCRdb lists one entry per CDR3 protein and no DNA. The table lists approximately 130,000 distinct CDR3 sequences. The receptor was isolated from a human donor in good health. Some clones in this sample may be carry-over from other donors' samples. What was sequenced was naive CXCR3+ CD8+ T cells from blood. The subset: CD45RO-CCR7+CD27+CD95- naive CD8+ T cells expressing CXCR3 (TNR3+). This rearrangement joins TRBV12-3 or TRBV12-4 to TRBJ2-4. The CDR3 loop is CATSVGLAKNIQYF.